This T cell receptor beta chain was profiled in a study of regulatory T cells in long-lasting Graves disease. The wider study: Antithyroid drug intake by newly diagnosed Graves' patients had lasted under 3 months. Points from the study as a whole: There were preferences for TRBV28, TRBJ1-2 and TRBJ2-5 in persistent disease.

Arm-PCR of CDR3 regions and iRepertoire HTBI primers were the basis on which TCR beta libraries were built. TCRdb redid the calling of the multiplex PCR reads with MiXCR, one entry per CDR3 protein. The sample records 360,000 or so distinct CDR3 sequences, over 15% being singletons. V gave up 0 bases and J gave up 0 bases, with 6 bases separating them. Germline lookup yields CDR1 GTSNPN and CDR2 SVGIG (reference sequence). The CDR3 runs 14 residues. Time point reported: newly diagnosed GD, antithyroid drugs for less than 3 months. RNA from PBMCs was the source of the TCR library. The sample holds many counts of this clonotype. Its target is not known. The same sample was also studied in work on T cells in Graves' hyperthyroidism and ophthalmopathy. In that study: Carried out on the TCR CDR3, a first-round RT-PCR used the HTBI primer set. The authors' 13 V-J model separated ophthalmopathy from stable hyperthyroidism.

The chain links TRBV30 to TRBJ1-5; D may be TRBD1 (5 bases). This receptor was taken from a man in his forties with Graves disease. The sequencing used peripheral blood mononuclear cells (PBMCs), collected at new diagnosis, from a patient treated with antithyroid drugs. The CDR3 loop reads CAWSVDSSNQPQHF. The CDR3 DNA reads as TGTGCCTGGAGTGTAGACAGTAGCAATCAGCCCCAGCATTTT.